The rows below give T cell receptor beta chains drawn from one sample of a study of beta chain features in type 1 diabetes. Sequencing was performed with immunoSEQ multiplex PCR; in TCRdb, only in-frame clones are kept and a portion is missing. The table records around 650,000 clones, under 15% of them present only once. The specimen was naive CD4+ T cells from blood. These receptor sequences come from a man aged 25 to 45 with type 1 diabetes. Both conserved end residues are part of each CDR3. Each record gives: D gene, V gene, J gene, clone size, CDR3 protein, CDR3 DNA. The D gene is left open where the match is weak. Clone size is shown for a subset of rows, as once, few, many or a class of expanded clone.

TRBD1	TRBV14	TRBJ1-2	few	CASSQVLQGGGYTF	TGTGCCAGCAGCCAAGTTCTACAGGGGGGCGGCTACACCTTC
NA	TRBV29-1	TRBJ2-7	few	CSVSGGSSYEQYF	TGCAGCGTTTCAGGGGGGAGCTCCTACGAGCAGTACTTC
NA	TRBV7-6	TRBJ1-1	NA	CASRQQGDTEAFF	TGTGCCAGCAGACAGCAAGGGGACACTGAAGCTTTCTTT
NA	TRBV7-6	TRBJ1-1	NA	CASSLAKGTEAFF	TGTGCCAGCAGCTTAGCCAAGGGCACTGAAGCTTTCTTT
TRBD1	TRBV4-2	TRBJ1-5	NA	CASSLWGTGDNQPQHF	TGTGCCAGCAGCCTGTGGGGGACAGGGGACAATCAGCCCCAGCATTTT
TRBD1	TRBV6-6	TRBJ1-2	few	CASSRDREETTYGYTF	TGTGCCAGCAGTAGGGACAGGGAGGAAACGACCTATGGCTACACCTTC
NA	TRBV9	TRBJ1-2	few	CASSRSPTRDPGYTF	TGTGCCAGCAGCCGTAGCCCCACCCGGGATCCGGGCTACACCTTC
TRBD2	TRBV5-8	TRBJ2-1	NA	CASSYGTRVDNEQFF	TGTGCCAGCAGCTACGGGACTAGGGTTGACAATGAGCAGTTCTTC
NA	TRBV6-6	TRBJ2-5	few	CASSYGAGANQETQYF	TGTGCCAGCAGTTACGGGGCGGGGGCTAACCAAGAGACCCAGTACTTC
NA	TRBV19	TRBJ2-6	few	CASSINGGRPRNVLTF	TGTGCCAGTAGTATCAATGGGGGGCGCCCCCGCAACGTCCTGACTTTC
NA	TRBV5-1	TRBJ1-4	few	CASSSGTEKLFF	TGCGCCAGCAGCTCAGGGACAGAAAAACTGTTTTTT
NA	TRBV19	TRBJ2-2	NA	CASSGVTGELFF	TGTGCCAGTAGTGGCGTCACCGGGGAGCTGTTTTTT
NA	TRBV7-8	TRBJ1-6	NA	CASSSPDTVYNSPLHF	TGTGCCAGCAGCTCCCCAGACACAGTTTACAATTCACCCCTCCACTTT
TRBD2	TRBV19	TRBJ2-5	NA	CASSPTGSGGQETQYF	TGTGCCAGTAGCCCTACAGGAAGCGGGGGCCAAGAGACCCAGTACTTC
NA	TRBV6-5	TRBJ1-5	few	CASNPGTVSNQPQHF	TGTGCCAGCAACCCCGGGACGGTTAGCAATCAGCCCCAGCATTTT
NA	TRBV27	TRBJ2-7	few	CASSSTGASSYEQYF	TGTGCCAGCAGTTCCACCGGGGCCAGCTCCTACGAGCAGTACTTC
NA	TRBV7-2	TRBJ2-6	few	CASSPGQSSGANVLTF	TGTGCCAGCAGCCCTGGACAGAGCTCTGGGGCCAACGTCCTGACTTTC
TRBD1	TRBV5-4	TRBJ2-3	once	CASSQRTGPLAGTDTQYF	TGTGCCAGCAGCCAGCGGACAGGGCCCCTGGCGGGCACAGATACGCAGTATTTT
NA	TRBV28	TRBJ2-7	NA	CASSLLTTLYEQYF	TGTGCCAGCAGTTTACTCACTACCCTCTACGAGCAGTACTTC
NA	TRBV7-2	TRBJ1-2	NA	CASRLPQVYGYTF	TGTGCCAGCAGATTGCCCCAGGTCTATGGCTACACCTTC
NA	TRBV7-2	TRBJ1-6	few	CASSDDRSAPLHF	TGTGCCAGCAGCGACGACAGGTCAGCACCCCTCCACTTT
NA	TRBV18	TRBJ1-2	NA	CASSPMTGSLSYGYTF	TGTGCCAGCTCACCAATGACAGGTTCCTTATCCTATGGCTACACCTTC
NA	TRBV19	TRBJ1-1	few	CASSGDGAFF	TGTGCCAGTAGTGGGGATGGCGCTTTCTTT
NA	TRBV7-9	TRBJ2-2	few	CASSFFTGELFF	TGTGCCAGCAGCTTTTTCACCGGGGAGCTGTTTTTT
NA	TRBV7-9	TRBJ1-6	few	CASSLGNSPLHF	TGTGCCAGCAGCTTAGGGAATTCACCCCTCCACTTT
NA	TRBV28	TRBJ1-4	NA	CASSSHEGSTNEKLFF	TGTGCCAGCAGTTCCCATGAGGGTTCAACTAATGAAAAACTGTTTTTT
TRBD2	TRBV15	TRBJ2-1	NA	CATSRDPGGYNEQFF	TGTGCCACCAGCAGAGACCCGGGAGGCTACAATGAGCAGTTCTTC
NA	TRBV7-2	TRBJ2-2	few	CASSPRSTGELFF	TGTGCCAGCAGCCCTAGGAGCACCGGGGAGCTGTTTTTT
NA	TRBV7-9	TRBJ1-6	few	CASSLADGSPLHF	TGTGCCAGCAGCTTAGCGGACGGTTCACCCCTCCACTTT
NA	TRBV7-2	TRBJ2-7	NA	CASSLRTPGSYEQYF	TGTGCCAGCAGCTTGCGTACTCCAGGCTCCTACGAGCAGTACTTC
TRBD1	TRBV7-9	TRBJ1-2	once	CASSPEDRRSLYGYTF	TGTGCCAGCAGCCCCGAGGACAGGCGAAGTCTCTATGGCTACACCTTC
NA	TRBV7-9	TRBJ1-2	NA	CASSLGGYTF	TGTGCCAGCAGCTTAGGTGGCTACACCTTC
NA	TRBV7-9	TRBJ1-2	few	CASSLAGHNYGYTF	TGTGCCAGCAGCTTAGCGGGCCACAACTATGGCTACACCTTC
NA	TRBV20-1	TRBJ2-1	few	CSASNRYEQFF	TGCAGTGCCAGCAACCGGTATGAGCAGTTCTTC
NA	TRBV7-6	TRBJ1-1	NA	CASSLSRNTEAFF	TGTGCCAGCAGCTTAAGCAGGAACACTGAAGCTTTCTTT
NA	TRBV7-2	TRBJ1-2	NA	CASSPLGQGSAGYTF	TGTGCCAGCAGCCCTCTAGGGCAGGGATCTGCCGGCTACACCTTC
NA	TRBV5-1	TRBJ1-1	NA	CASSLDGKTRAFF	TGCGCCAGCAGCTTGGACGGTAAAACACGAGCTTTCTTT
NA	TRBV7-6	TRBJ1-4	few	CASSVGAANEKLFF	TGTGCCAGCAGCGTGGGGGCGGCTAATGAAAAACTGTTTTTT
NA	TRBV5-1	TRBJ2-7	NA	CASSPERGSGYEQYF	TGCGCCAGCAGCCCGGAAAGGGGTTCGGGATACGAGCAGTACTTC
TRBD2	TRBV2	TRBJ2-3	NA	CASSAGGVTDTQYF	TGTGCCAGCAGTGCTGGGGGGGTCACAGATACGCAGTATTTT
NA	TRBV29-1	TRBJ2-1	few	CSVDNLRGPGYNEQFF	TGCAGCGTTGACAATTTAAGGGGCCCGGGATACAATGAGCAGTTCTTC
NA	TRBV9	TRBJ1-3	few	CASSTGITENTIYF	TGTGCCAGCAGTACAGGGATAACGGAAAACACCATATATTTT
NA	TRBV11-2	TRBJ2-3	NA	CASSLPPGGMTDTQYF	TGTGCCAGCAGCCTCCCCCCCGGGGGCATGACAGATACGCAGTATTTT
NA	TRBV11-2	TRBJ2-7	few	CASSLGTLGRDEQYF	TGTGCCAGCAGCTTAGGGACACTGGGGCGGGACGAGCAGTACTTC
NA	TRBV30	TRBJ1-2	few	CAWSPGLYGYTF	TGTGCCTGGAGTCCGGGCCTCTATGGCTACACCTTC